The next 8 T cell receptor beta chains were all read from a single sample in a study of blood T cell repertoires in COVID-19. Sequencing was performed with immunoSEQ multiplex PCR; in TCRdb, only in-frame clones are kept and a portion is missing. The sample records some 180,000 clones, approximately 82% being singletons. The specimen sequenced was peripheral blood. Receptors were obtained from a woman in her 70s who had recovered from COVID-19.

This chain links TRBV25-1 with TRBJ1-2, with a possible D match to TRBD1 (5 bases). V was trimmed by 1 base and J by 4 bases, leaving 10 bases between them. This CDR3 contains 14 residues. The V gene's germline CDR1 is MGHDK and CDR2 SYGVNS. For the CDR3, the DNA is TGTGCCAGCAGTGAATGGGGGGGAGGCTATGGCTACACCTTC. The encoded protein is CASSEWGGGYGYTF.

The gene calls are TRBV7-2 and TRBJ2-3, with TRBD2 as a possible D gene (5 bases). V lost 5 bases and J lost 2, with 11 bases in between. The CDR3 totals 14 residues. Germline CDR1 and CDR2: SGHTA and FQGNSA. CDR3 loop: CASSLRTYTDTQYF. As DNA, the CDR3 is TGTGCCAGCAGCCTTCGGACTTACACAGATACGCAGTATTTT.

The gene calls are TRBV5-4 and TRBJ2-1, with 8 bases matching TRBD2. Germline V CDR1 and CDR2: SGHNT, YYREEE (reference sequence). V shed 3 bases and J 10 bases; nucleotides not matched to a gene: 12. The length of the CDR3 is 15 residues. The CDR3 reads CASSSRLAMDHEQFF. The CDR3 nucleotides read TGTGCCAGCAGCTCGAGACTAGCGATGGACCACGAGCAGTTCTTC.

This clone was counted once. This chain joins TRBV19 and TRBJ1-6; D is possibly TRBD1 (5 bases). The V and J ends lost 4 bases and 6 bases respectively, with 16 bases between them. The germline CDR1 and CDR2 sequences are LNHDA and SQIVND (reference sequence). The CDR3 runs to 16 residues. The DNA of the CDR3 is TGTGCCAGTAGTACCACGGGGGGACGGATTAATTCACCCCTCCACTTT. Translated: CASSTTGGRINSPLHF.

This rearrangement joins TRBV18 to TRBJ2-3; TRBD2 aligns across 10 bases. Germline V gene lookup returns CDR1 KGHSH and CDR2 LQKENI. The CDR3 totals 16 residues. The J segment lost 7 bases and the V segment lost 6 bases, leaving 13 bases of the junction unmatched. In nucleotides, the CDR3 is TGTGCCAGCTCGCCCAAGGGTAGCGGGAGGAGCTATACGCAGTATTTT. It codes for CASSPKGSGRSYTQYF.

This chain connects TRBV28 to TRBJ1-3; no clear D. The CDR3 consists of 14 residues. Germline-derived CDR1 and CDR2 are MDHEN and SYDVKM. V lost 6 bases to trimming and J lost 11 bases, with 20 bases between them. The CDR3 sequence is CASRPPGRGLSIYF. As DNA, the CDR3 is TGTGCCAGCAGGCCCCCGGGCCGCGGGCTGTCCATATATTTT.

CDR3 nucleotide sequence: TGTGCCAGCAGCCGCTTCGGGCAGGGGCGTCGGGCTTTCTTT. Translation: CASSRFGQGRRAFF. V and J are TRBV7-2 and TRBJ1-1, with a possible D match to TRBD1 (6 bases). This CDR3 comprises 14 residues. Trimming took off 5 bases at V and 11 bases at J, with 21 bases between the two ends. Per germline, CDR1 SGHTA and CDR2 FQGNSA.

The chain recombines TRBV5-1 with TRBJ1-1, with D possibly TRBD1 on 5 matching bases. The germline gives CDR1 SGHRS, CDR2 YFSETQ. V dropped 1 base and J dropped 5 bases, with 12 bases sitting between them. The CDR3 is 14 residues long. CDR3 protein: CASSLRGEGTEAFF. The CDR3 nucleotides are TGCGCCAGCAGCTTGCGCGGGGAGGGGACTGAAGCTTTCTTT.